This T cell receptor (beta chain) was sequenced in a study of blood T cells in healthy people across ages. CDR1 is DFQATT and CDR2 is SNEGSKA in the germline V gene (reference sequence). The CDR3 is 16 amino acids. Trimming took 0 bases from V and 6 from J; bases not matched to a gene: 3. Together with a sample-barcoded 5' primer, a J-beta primer mix was included in a second PCR lasting about 7 to 12 cycles. One entry per CDR3 protein results from TCRdb running MiXCR on the 5' RACE reads. The sample lists about 800,000 distinct CDR3 sequences, about 25% seen once, with under 4.5% in the top ten. This sample also belongs to another study, concerning T cells of mothers and their children.

The V and J genes are TRBV20-1 and TRBJ2-2; 14 bases map to TRBD2. Sequencing was carried out using blood. This TCR derives from a boy between 10 and 17 years old in good health. The CDR3 region is CSARDGLAGGSGELFF. Written as DNA, the CDR3 is TGCAGTGCTAGAGATGGACTAGCGGGAGGCTCCGGGGAGCTGTTTTTT.